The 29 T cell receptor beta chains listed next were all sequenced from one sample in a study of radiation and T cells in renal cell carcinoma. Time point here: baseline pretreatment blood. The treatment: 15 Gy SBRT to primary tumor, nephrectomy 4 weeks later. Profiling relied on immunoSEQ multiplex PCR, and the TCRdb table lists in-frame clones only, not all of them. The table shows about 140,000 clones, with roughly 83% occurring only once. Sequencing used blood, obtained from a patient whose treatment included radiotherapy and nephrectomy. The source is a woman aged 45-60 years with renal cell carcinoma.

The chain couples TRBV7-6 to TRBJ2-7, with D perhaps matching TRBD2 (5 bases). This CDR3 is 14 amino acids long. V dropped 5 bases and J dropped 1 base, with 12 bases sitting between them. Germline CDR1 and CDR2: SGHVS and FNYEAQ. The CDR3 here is CASSVLPGSYEQYF. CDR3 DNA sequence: TGTGCCAGCAGCGTCCTTCCGGGGTCCTACGAGCAGTACTTC.

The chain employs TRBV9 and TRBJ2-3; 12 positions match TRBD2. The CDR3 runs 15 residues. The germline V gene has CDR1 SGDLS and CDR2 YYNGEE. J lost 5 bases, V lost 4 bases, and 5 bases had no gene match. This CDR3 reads CASSRTSGAVDTQYF. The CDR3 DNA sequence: TGTGCCAGCAGCCGGACTAGCGGGGCTGTAGATACGCAGTATTTT.

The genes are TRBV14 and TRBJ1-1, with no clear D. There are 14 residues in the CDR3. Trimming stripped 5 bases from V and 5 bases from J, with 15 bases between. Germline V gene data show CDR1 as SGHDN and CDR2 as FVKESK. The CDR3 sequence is CASSWRSPGTEAFF. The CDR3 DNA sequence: TGTGCCAGCAGCTGGAGGTCTCCGGGAACTGAAGCTTTCTTT.

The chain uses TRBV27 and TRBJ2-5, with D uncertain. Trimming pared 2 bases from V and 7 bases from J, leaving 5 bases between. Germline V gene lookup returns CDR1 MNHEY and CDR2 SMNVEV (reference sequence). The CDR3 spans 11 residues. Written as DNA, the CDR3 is TGTGCCAGCAGTTTAGGAAGGACCCAGTACTTC. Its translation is CASSLGRTQYF.

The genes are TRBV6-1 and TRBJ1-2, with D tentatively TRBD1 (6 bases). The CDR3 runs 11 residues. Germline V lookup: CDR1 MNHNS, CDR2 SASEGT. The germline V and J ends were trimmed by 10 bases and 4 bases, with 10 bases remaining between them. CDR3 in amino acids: CATQGSYGYTF. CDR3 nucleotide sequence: TGTGCCACCCAGGGGAGCTATGGCTACACCTTC.

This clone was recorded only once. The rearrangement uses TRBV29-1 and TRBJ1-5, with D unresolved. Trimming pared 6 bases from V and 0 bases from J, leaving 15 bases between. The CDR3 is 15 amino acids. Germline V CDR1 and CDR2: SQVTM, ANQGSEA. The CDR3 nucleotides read TGCAGCGTAATAACGCCCGACGATAGCAATCAGCCCCAGCATTTT. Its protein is CSVITPDDSNQPQHF.

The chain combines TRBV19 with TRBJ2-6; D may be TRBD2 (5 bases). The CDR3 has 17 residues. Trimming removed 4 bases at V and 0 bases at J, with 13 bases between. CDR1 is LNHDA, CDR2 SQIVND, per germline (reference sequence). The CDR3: CASSKKGAPSGANVLTF. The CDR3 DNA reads TGTGCCAGTAGTAAAAAGGGAGCCCCCTCTGGGGCCAACGTCCTGACTTTC.

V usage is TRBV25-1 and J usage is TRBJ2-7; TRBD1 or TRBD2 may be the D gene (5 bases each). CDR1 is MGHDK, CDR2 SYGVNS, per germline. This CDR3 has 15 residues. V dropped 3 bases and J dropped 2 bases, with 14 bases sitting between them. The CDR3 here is CASSDDGGPPYEQYF. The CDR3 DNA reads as TGTGCCAGCAGTGACGATGGGGGACCCCCCTACGAGCAGTACTTC.

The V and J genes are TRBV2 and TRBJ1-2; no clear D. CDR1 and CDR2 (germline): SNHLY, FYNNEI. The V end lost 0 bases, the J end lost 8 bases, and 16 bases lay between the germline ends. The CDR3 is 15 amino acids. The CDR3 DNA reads TGTGCCAGCAGTGAAGCGGCAGGCTTGGTGGGGGGCTACACCTTC. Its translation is CASSEAAGLVGGYTF. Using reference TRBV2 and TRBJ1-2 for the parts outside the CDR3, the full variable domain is EPEVTQTPSHQVTQMGQEVILRCVPISNHLYFYWYRQILGQKVEFLVSFYNNEISEKSEIFDDQFSVERPDGSNFTLKIRSTKLEDSAMYFCASSEAAGLVGGYTFGSGTRLTVV.

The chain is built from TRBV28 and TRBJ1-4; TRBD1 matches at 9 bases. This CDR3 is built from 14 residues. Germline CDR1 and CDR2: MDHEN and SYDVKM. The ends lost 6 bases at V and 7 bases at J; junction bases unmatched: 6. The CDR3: CASSGTGRREKLFF. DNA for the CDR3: TGTGCCAGCAGCGGGACAGGGAGGCGTGAAAAACTGTTTTTT.

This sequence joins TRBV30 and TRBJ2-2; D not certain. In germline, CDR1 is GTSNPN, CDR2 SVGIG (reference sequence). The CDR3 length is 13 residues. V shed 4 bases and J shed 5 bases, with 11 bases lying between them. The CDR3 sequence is CAWNFGGTGELFF. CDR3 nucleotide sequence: TGTGCCTGGAATTTTGGTGGGACCGGGGAGCTGTTTTTT.

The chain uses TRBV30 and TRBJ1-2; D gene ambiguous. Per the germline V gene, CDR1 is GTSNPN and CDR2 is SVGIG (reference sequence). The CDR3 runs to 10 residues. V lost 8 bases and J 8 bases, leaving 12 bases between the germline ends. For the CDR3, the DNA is TGTGCCGCCGGGGTCGAGGGCTACACCTTC. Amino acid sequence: CAAGVEGYTF.

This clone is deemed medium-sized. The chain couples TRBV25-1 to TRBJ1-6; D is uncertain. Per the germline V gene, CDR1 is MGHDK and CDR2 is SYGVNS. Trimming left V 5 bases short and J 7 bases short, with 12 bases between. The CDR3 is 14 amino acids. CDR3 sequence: CASSYSGPNSPLHF. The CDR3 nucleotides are TGTGCCAGCAGTTACTCGGGCCCAAATTCACCCCTCCACTTT.

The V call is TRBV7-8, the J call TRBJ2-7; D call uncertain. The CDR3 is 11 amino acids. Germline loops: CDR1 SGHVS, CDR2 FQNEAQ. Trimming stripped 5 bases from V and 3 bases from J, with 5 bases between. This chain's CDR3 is CASSLDYEQYF. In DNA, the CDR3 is TGTGCCAGCAGCCTTGACTACGAGCAGTACTTC.

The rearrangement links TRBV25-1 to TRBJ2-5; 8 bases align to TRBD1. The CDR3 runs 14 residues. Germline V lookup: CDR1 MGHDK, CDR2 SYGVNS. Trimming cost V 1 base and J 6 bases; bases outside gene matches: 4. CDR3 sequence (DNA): TGTGCCAGCAGTGAATCAGGGGGCGGTAAGACCCAGTACTTC. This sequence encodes CASSESGGGKTQYF.

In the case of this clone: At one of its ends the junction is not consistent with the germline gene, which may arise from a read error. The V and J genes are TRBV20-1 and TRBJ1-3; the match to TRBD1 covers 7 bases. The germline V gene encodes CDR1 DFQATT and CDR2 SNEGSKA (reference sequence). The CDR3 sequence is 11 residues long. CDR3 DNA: TGCAGTGCCACGCCGGACAGGCAACGAAATTTT. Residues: CSATPDRQRNF.

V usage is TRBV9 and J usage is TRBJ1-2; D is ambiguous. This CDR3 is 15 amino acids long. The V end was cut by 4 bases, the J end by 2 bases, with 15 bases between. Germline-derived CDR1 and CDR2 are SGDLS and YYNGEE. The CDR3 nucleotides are TGTGCCAGCAGCCCATCAAACCCCAGAAACTATGGCTACACCTTC. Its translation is CASSPSNPRNYGYTF.

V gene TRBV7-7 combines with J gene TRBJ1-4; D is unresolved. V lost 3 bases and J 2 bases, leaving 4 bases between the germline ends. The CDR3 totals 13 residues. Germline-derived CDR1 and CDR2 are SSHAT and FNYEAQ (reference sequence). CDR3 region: CASSFGTNEKLFF. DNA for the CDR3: TGTGCCAGCAGCTTCGGGACTAATGAAAAACTGTTTTTT.

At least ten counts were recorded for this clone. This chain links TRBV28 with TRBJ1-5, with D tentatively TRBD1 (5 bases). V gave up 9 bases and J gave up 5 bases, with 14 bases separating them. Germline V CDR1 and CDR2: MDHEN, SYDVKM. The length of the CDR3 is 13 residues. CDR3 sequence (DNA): TGTGCCAGTCGCGGAGGGACTCATCAGCCCCAGCATTTT. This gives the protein CASRGGTHQPQHF.

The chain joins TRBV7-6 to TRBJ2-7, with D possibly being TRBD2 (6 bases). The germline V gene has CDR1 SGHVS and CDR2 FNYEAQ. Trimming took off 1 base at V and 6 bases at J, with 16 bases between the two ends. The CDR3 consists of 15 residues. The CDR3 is CASSLGGGAQGEQYF. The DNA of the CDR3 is TGTGCCAGCAGCTTAGGGGGAGGTGCCCAAGGCGAGCAGTACTTC.

CDR3 loop: CASSMTGLLYGYTF. CDR3 DNA sequence: TGCGCCAGCAGCATGACTGGACTACTCTATGGCTACACCTTC. The V gene is TRBV5-1, the J gene TRBJ1-2; D is unresolved. V lost 4 bases to trimming and J lost 4 bases, with 14 bases between them. The CDR3 has 14 amino acids. Germline V gene lookup returns CDR1 SGHRS and CDR2 YFSETQ.

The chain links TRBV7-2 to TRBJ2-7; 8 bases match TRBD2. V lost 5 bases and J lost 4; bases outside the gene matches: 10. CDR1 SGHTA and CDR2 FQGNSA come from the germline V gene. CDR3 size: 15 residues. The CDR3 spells CASSPVERELYEQYF. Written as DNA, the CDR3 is TGTGCCAGCAGCCCCGTAGAGCGGGAGTTGTACGAGCAGTACTTC.

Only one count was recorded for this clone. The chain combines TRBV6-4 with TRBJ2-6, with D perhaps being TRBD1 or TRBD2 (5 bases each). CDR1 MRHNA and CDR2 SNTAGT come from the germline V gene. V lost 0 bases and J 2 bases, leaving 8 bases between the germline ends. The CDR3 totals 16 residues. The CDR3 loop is CASSDSRGAGANVLTF. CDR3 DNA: TGTGCCAGCAGTGACTCTAGGGGAGCTGGGGCCAACGTCCTGACTTTC.

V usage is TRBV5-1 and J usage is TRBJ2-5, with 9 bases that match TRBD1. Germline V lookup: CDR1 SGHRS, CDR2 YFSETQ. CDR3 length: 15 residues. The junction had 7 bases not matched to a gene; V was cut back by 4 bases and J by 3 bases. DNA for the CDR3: TGCGCCAGCAGCCCGACCCGGACAGGGGAAGAGACCCAGTACTTC. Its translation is CASSPTRTGEETQYF.

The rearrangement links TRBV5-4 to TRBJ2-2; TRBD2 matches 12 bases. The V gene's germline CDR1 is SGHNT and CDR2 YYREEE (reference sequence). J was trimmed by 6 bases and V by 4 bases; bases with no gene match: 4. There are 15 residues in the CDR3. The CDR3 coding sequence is TGTGCCAGCAGCCAGGGGACTAGCGGGCCCGGGGAGCTGTTTTTT. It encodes CASSQGTSGPGELFF.

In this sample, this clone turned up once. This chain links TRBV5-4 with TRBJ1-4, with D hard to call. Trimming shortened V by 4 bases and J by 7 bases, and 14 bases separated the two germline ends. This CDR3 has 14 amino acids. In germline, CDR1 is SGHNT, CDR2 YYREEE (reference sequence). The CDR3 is CASSPDTSGEKLFF. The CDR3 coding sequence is TGTGCCAGCAGCCCTGACACGTCGGGTGAAAAACTGTTTTTT.

CDR3 sequence (DNA): TGTGCCAGCAGCCAAGCACTCCAGGGGGAGACCCAGTACTTC. Translated, it gives CASSQALQGETQYF. The chain links TRBV4-2 to TRBJ2-5, with a tentative D call TRBD1 (6 bases). Germline CDR1 LGHNA, CDR2 YNFKEQ. The V and J ends lost 1 base and 5 bases respectively, with 11 bases between them. The CDR3 runs to 14 residues.

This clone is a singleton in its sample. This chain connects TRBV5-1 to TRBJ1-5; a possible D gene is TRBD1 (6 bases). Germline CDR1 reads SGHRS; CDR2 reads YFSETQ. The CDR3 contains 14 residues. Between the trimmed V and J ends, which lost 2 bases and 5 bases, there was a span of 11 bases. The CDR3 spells CASSLEAGDQPQHF. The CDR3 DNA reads TGCGCCAGCAGCTTAGAGGCAGGGGATCAGCCCCAGCATTTT. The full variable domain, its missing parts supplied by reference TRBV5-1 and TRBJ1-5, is KAGVTQTPRYLIKTRGQQVTLSCSPISGHRSVSWYQQTPGQGLQFLFEYFSETQRNKGNFPGRFSGRQFSNSRSEMNVSTLELGDSALYLCASSLEAGDQPQHFGDGTRLSIL.

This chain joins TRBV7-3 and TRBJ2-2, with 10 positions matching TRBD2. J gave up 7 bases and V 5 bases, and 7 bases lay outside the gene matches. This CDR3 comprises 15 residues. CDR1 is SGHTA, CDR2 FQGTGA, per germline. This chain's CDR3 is CASSPSGRAGGELFF. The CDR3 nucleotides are TGTGCCAGCAGCCCGAGCGGGAGGGCAGGCGGGGAGCTGTTTTTT.